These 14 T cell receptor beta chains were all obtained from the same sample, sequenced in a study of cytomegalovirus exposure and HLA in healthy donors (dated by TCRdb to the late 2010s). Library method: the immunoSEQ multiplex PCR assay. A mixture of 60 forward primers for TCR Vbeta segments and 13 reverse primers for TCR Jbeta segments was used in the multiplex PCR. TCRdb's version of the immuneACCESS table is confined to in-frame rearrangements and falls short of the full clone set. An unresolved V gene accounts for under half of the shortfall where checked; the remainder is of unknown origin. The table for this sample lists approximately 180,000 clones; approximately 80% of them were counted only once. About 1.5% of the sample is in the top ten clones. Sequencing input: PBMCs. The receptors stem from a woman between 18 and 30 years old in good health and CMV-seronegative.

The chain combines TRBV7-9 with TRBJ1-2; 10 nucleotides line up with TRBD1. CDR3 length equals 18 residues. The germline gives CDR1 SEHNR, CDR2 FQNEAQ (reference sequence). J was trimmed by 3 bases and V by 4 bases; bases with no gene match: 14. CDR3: CASSSPAHDRGQDYGYTF. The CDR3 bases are TGTGCCAGCAGCTCCCCCGCCCATGACAGGGGGCAGGACTATGGCTACACCTTC.

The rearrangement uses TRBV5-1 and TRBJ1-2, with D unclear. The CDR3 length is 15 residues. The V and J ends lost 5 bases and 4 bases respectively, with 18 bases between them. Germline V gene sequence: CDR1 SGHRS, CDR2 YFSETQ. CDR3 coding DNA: TGCGCCAGCAGGGAAGAGGAGGGTGGTGGCTATGGCTACACCTTC. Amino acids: CASREEEGGGYGYTF.

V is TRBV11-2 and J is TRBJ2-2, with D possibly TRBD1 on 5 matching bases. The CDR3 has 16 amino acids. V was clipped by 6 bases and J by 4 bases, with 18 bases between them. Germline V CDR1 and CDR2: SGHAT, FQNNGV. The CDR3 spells CASRPRTTQGTGELFF. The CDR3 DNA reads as TGTGCCAGCAGGCCGAGGACAACTCAGGGCACCGGGGAGCTGTTTTTT.

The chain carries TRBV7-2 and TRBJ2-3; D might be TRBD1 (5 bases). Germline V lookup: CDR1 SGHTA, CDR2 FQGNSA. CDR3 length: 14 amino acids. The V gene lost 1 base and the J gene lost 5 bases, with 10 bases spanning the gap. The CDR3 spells CASSLVAGIDTQYF. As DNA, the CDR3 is TGTGCCAGCAGCTTAGTGGCAGGGATAGATACGCAGTATTTT.

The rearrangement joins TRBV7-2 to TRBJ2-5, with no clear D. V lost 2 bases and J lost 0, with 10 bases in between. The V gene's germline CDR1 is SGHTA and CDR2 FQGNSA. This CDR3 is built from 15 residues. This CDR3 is CASSLTPSNQETQYF. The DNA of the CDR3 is TGTGCCAGCAGCTTAACTCCAAGTAACCAAGAGACCCAGTACTTC.

The CDR3 is CASSLGKSSYEQYF. The CDR3 DNA follows: TGCGCCAGCAGCCTGGGCAAATCCTCCTACGAGCAGTACTTC. The chain is built from TRBV4-1 and TRBJ2-7; the D is unclear. The ends were cut back, 4 bases at V and 0 bases at J, with 10 bases in the middle. The CDR3 consists of 14 residues. CDR1 is MGHRA, CDR2 YSYEKL, per germline.

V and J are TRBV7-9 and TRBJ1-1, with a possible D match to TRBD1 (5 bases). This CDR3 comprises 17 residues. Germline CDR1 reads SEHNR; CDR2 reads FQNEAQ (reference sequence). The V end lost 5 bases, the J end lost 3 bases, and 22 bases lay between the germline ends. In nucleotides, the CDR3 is TGTGCCAGCAGCCAATTTAGGGGCGGGGCAAGGGACACTGAAGCTTTCTTT. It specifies CASSQFRGGARDTEAFF.

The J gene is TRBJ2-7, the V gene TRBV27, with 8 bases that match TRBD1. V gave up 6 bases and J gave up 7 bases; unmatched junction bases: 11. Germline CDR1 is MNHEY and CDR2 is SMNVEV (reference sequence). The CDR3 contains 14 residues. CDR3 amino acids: CASRTIRGLGEQYF. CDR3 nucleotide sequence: TGTGCCAGCAGAACAATCAGGGGGCTGGGGGAGCAGTACTTC.

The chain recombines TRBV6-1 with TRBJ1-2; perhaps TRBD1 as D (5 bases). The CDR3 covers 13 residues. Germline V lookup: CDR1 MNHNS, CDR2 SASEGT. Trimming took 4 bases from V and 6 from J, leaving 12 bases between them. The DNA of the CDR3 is TGTGCCAGCAGTGGAGACAGAGTGGATGGCTACACCTTC. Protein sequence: CASSGDRVDGYTF.

The CDR3: CASSIGGPGGGRNQPQHF. In nucleotides, the CDR3 is TGTGCCAGTAGTATCGGGGGCCCCGGGGGGGGGCGGAATCAGCCCCAGCATTTT. The rearrangement links TRBV19 to TRBJ1-5; TRBD1 might be the D (6 bases). V was shortened by 3 bases and J by 4 bases, with 22 bases between the two germline ends. The CDR3 extends over 18 amino acids. CDR1 and CDR2 (germline): LNHDA, SQIVND (reference sequence).

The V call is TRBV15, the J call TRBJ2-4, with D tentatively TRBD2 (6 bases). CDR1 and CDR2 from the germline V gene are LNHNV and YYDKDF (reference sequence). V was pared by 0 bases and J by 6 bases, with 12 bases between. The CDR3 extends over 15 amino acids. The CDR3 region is CATSRDRGSGNIQYF. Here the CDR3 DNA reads TGTGCCACCAGCAGAGACCGAGGTAGCGGAAACATTCAGTACTTC.

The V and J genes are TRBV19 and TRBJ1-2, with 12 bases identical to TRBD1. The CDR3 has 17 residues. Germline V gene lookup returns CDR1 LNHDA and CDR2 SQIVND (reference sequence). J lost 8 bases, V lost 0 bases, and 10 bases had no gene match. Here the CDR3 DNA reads TGTGCCAGTAGTATAGATCTATTGGGACAGGGGGCGGCCGGCTACACCTTC. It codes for CASSIDLLGQGAAGYTF.

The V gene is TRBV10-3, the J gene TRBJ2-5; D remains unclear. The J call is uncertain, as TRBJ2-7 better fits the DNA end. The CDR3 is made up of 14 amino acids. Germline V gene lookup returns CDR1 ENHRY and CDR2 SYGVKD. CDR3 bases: TGTGCCATCAGTGAGTCGAGTGGTGCCTACGAGCAGTACTTC. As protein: CAISESSGAYEQYF.

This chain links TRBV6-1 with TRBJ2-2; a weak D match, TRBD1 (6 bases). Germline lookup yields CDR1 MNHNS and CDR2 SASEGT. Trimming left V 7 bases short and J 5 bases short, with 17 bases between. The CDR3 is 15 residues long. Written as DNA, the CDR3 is TGTGCCAGCATCCCCGGGACAAGAACAACCGGGGAGCTGTTTTTT. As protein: CASIPGTRTTGELFF.